This TCR beta chain came from a study of PD-1 blockade in mismatch repair-deficient tumors. At the level of the study: Enrolled about 2013-2016, patients had progressing, pretreated mismatch repair-deficient cancers of more than ten types.

Germline V gene data show CDR1 as SGHAT and CDR2 as FQNNGV. The CDR3 runs 16 residues. The V end was cut by 4 bases, the J end by 1 base, with 16 bases between. Some clones are missing from TCRdb's copy, which holds only in-frame ones; the method was immunoSEQ multiplex PCR. The sample includes about 130,000 clones, about nine tenths of them seen just once. For this clone: What it recognizes is unknown.

Every patient had mismatch repair deficiency by PCR or immunohistochemistry. TCRs were sequenced from three patients responding to pembrolizumab. General study points: Rapid post-treatment expansion, then contraction, generally preceding radiologic response, marked tumor-resident clones.

The chain is built from TRBV11-2 and TRBJ1-1, with D perhaps TRBD1 (5 bases). This clonotype was obtained from an adult with mismatch repair-deficient cancer. This specimen consisted of peripheral blood, obtained approximately 69 weeks after starting pembrolizumab. This CDR3 is CASSSSLGRGNTEAFF. The CDR3 region has the DNA TGTGCCAGCAGCTCAAGCTTGGGGCGGGGGAACACTGAAGCTTTCTTT.